Reported below is one T cell receptor (beta chain). The antigen it binds to is not known. No per-base quality is available; no much larger clone lies one base away. From the cysteine through the phenylalanine, the CDR3 covers 13 amino acids. The only DNA kept is the CDR3, 39 bases in frame from the first base. V drops 4 bases and J drops 3 bases, leaving 7 bases in between. CDR1 and CDR2 (MGHDK, SYGVNS) derive from the germline V gene. In the prospective study, participants were about 18 to 100 years old, resided in approximately 22 geographic areas of the United States, and were enrolled through a virtual design. To assign participants to cohorts, the prospective study relied on clinical history that participants themselves reported in a screening survey and a study questionnaire. Mobile phlebotomists in the prospective study collected whole blood, serum and a nasopharyngeal or oropharyngeal swab from every participant. Additional blood draws and questionnaires over an approximately 2-month period could optionally be provided by prospective study participants. Blood samples from the prospective study were shipped frozen or at room temperature prior to DNA extraction.

This sample is drawn from a study of blood T cell repertoires in COVID-19 (dated by TCRdb to 2019 to 2021). Regarding the complete study: The collaborator samples originated in the United States, Italy and Spain and spanned the acute and convalescent phases of COVID-19. The material from the prospective study consisted of cDNA or gDNA derived from T cells, B-cell-depleted T cells, or PBMCs. Deeply sampled blood TCRbeta repertoires from subjects exposed to, actively infected with, or recovered from COVID-19 were included in the dataset. The repertoires were made available in a free public database intended to serve as a resource for research on the immune response to SARS-CoV-2. The samples were drawn from two sources: the first 160 participants of the ongoing ImmuneRACE study, and 1,254 subjects contributed by 6 global collaborators. A de-identified subject ID, COVID-19 status, age in years and sex were almost always included in the sample metadata. Where HLA class I and class II types were available, the types were taken from metadata supplied by the sample provider, not from assay-based typing.

Broader findings and caveats from the paper: The quantity of clinical and demographic metadata differed by source and by participant and was supplied without curation.

The immunoSEQ Assay, a bias-controlled multiplex PCR, was used to amplify TCRbeta CDR3 regions from genomic DNA. Per the source publication's procedure: Within the assay, amplification of reference gene primers was used to estimate how many nucleated cells each sample contained. To quantify the absolute abundance of each unique TCRbeta CDR3 rearrangement, sequence reads were collapsed and filtered. For each sample, productive Simpson clonality was calculated by taking the square root of Simpson's diversity index across productive rearrangements. The immuneACCESS repertoire file appears here via TCRdb, limited to in-frame rearrangements. These files lack a portion of the clones; in checked studies, under half of the deficit traces to unresolved V genes, and the cause of the others is not known. V and J calls and clone size are copied from that table; D and trimming were computed from the DNA. The sample table shows approximately 250,000 clones, and roughly 85% are seen once. The top ten clones comprise approximately 9.6% of the sample.

Specimen: PBMCs or T cells enriched from blood (not recorded which). This TCR derives from a woman in her forties or fifties with acute COVID-19. The chain links TRBV25-1 with TRBJ2-1; the D gene cannot be resolved reliably. In nucleotide form, the sequence is TGTGCCAGCAGTGGCCCGGGCTACAATGAGCAGTTCTTC. This codes for CASSGPGYNEQFF.